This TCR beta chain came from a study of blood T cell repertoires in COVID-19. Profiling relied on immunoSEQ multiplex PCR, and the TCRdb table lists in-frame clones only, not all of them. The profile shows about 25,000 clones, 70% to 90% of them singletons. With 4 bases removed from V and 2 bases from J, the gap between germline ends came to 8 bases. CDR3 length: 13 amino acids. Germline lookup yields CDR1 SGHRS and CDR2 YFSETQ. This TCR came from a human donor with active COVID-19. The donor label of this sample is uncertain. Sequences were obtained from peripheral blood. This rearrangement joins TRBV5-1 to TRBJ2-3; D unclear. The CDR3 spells CASSDLSTDTQYF. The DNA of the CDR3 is TGCGCCAGCAGCGATCTATCCACAGATACGCAGTATTTT.